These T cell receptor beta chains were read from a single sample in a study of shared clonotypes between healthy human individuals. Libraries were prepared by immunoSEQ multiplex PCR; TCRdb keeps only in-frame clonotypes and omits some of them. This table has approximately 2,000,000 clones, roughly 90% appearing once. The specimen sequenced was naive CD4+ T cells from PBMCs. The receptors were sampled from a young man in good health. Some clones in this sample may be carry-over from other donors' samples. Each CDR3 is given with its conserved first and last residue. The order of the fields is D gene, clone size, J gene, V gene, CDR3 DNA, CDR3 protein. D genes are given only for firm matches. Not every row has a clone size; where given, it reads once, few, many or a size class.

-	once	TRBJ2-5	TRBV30	TGTGCCTGGAGTAGCGGGACAAAGACCCAGTACTTC	CAWSSGTKTQYF
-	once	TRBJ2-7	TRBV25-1	TGTGCCAGCAGTGAATCGGGCAGCCTGGGCGAGCAGTACTTC	CASSESGSLGEQYF
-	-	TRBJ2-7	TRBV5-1	TGCGCCAGCAGCGAGGAGGCCAGAGCCTACGAGCAGTACTTC	CASSEEARAYEQYF
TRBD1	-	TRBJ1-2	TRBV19	TGTGCCAGTAGTGCCGGGACAGAACAACCCTATGGCTACACCTTC	CASSAGTEQPYGYTF
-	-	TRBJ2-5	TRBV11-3	TGTGCCAGCAGCTTAGTCTCCTATGAGACCCAGTACTTC	CASSLVSYETQYF
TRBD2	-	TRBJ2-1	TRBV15	TGTGCCACCAGCAGAGGGTTATTGGGGGAGGGCTACAATGAGCAGTTCTTC	CATSRGLLGEGYNEQFF
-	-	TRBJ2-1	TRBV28	TGTGCCAGCAGTTTATCCGAGGGTGAGCAGTTCTTC	CASSLSEGEQFF
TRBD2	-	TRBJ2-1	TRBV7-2	TGTGCCAGCAGCTTGGGACTAGCTTACTACAATGAGCAGTTCTTC	CASSLGLAYYNEQFF
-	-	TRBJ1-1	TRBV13	TGTGCCAGCAGCATTAGCCGGGGGGTTTTTTTGGCTGAAGCTTTCTTT	CASSISRGVFLAEAFF
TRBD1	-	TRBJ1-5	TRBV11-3	TGTGCCAGCAGCTTAGGGGAGGGACAGGGAGAGCCCCAGCATTTT	CASSLGEGQGEPQHF
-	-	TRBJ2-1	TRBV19	TGTGCCAGTAGTATAGTTTCCAATGAGCAGTTCTTC	CASSIVSNEQFF
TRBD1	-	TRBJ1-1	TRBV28	TGTGCCAGCAGTTTAGGGCAGGGGGGGAACACTGAAGCTTTCTTT	CASSLGQGGNTEAFF
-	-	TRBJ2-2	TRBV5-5	TGTGCCAGCAGCTTGGGCGGCGGAGGGAACACCGGGGAGCTGTTTTTT	CASSLGGGGNTGELFF
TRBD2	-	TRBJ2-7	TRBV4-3	TGCGCCAGCAGCCAAGTCCCTAGCGGGACCCACGAGCAGTACTTC	CASSQVPSGTHEQYF
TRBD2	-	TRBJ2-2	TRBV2	TGTGCCAGCAGTGAATGGCTAGCGGCCGGGGAGCTGTTTTTT	CASSEWLAAGELFF
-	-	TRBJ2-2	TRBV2	TGTGCCAGCAGTGAAGTTCCCGGGACAGGGTTTGGTAGCGGGACGATATGGGGGGAGCTGTTTTTT	CASSEVPGTGFGSGTIWGELFF
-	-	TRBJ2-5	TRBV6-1	TGTGCCAGCAGTGACGGGCAGGGGGGGGATTGGACCCAGTACTTC	CASSDGQGGDWTQYF
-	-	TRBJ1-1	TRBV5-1	TGCGCCAGCAGCCAAGGCGTTGGGGGGCGCGGGGCTGAAGCTTTCTTT	CASSQGVGGRGAEAFF
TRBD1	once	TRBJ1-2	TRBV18	TGTGCCAGCTCACCTGCGGGACAGGCACCGTCTAACTATGGCTACACCTTC	CASSPAGQAPSNYGYTF
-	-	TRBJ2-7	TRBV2	TGTGCCAGCAGTGATGGCAGGGCATCCTACGAGCAGTACTTC	CASSDGRASYEQYF
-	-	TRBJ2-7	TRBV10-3	TGTGCCATCAGTGGAAAACCCGGGATCAACTACGAGCAGTACTTC	CAISGKPGINYEQYF
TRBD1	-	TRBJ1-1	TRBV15	TGTGCCACCAGCCCAGGGAACAGGGGGCTGGACACTGAAGCTTTCTTT	CATSPGNRGLDTEAFF
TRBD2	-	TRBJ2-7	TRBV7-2	TGTGCCAGCAGCTTAGGCTTCCCTAGCGGGAGTGTCGAGCAGTACTTC	CASSLGFPSGSVEQYF
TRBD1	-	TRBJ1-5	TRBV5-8	TGTGCCAGCAGCCAACGACAGGGTGATCAGCCCCAGCATTTT	CASSQRQGDQPQHF
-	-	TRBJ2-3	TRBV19	TGTGCCAGTAGTATAAGTCAAGATACGCAGTATTTT	CASSISQDTQYF
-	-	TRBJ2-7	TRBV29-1	TGCAGCGTCCCCGGGGTATACTCCTACGAGCAGTACTTC	CSVPGVYSYEQYF
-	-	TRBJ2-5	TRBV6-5	TGTGCCAGCAGTTATAATGCTGGGGCGGCCCAGTACTTC	CASSYNAGAAQYF
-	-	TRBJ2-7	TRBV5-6	TGTGCCAGCAGCTTGTATAATACCTACGAGCAGTACTTC	CASSLYNTYEQYF
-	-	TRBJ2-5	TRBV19	TGTGCCAGTAGTTATACATTCCCGGAGACCCAGTACTTC	CASSYTFPETQYF
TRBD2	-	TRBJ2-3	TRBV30	TGTGCCTGGAGTGCGGGGAGGGCAGGGACGCAGTATTTT	CAWSAGRAGTQYF
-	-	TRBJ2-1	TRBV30	TGTGCCTGGAGTGTATACGGCTATGAGCAGTTCTTC	CAWSVYGYEQFF
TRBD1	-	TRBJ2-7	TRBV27	TGTGCCAGCAGCAAGGACAGGGTCGCCGAGCAGTACTTC	CASSKDRVAEQYF
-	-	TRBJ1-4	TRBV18	TGTGCCAGCTCACCACGCGTGCGCGAAAAACTGTTTTTT	CASSPRVREKLFF
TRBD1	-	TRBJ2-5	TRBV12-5	TGTGCTAGTGGTGAGGGGGACAGGGAAGGAGAGACCCAGTACTTC	CASGEGDREGETQYF
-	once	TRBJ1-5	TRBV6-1	TGTGCCAGCAGTGAAGGTCTCAGGCAGCCCCAGCATTTT	CASSEGLRQPQHF
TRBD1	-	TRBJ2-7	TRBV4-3	TGCGCCAGCAGCCAAGAACAGGGGGCTCGAGGCTACGAGCAGTACTTC	CASSQEQGARGYEQYF
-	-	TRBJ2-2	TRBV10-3	TGTGCCATCAGTGAGTGGCCAGGGAACGGGGAGCTGTTTTTT	CAISEWPGNGELFF
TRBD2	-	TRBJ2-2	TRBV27	TGTGCCAGCAGTCTACTAGCGCGCGCGAACACCGGGGAGCTGTTTTTT	CASSLLARANTGELFF
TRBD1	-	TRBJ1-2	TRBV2	TGTGCCAGCCGGCCGGGACAGGGGGAGGGTGGCTACACCTTC	CASRPGQGEGGYTF
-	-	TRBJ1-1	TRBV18	TGTGCCAGCTCACCATATCTGAACACTGAAGCTTTCTTT	CASSPYLNTEAFF
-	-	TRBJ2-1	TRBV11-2	TGTGCCAGCAGCTTGCCTAGCGCCCTTATGAATGAGCAGTTCTTC	CASSLPSALMNEQFF
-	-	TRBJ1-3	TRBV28	TGTGCCAGCAGGCCCCCGGGACTAGAAAACACCATATATTTT	CASRPPGLENTIYF
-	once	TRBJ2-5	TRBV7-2	TGTGCCAGCAGCCCCAGCCTAAGGGAGACCCAGTACTTC	CASSPSLRETQYF
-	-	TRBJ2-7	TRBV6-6	TGTGCCAGCAGCCCACTGGACTGGGTCTCCTACGAGCAGTACTTC	CASSPLDWVSYEQYF
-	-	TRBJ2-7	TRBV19	TGTGCCAGTGGCAGGACTTCCAGTGGGACCTACGAGCAGTACTTC	CASGRTSSGTYEQYF
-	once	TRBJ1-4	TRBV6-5	TGTGCCAGCAGTCTAACAGGCGGATCTAATGAAAAACTGTTTTTT	CASSLTGGSNEKLFF
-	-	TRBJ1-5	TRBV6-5	TGTGCCAGCCGGGGACCTAACCAGCCCCAGCATTTT	CASRGPNQPQHF